This entry concerns a single T cell receptor (beta chain). Its antigen is as yet unknown. A quantitative 5'-RACE method, one with molecular barcodes, was used to make TCR beta libraries. TCRdb ran MiXCR on the 5' RACE reads and lists one entry per CDR3 protein. The table has about 750,000 distinct CDR3 sequences, around 17% seen once. Germline CDR1 and CDR2: DFQATT and SNEGSKA (reference sequence). CDR3 size: 14 residues. The V end was cut by 0 bases, the J end by 5 bases, with 11 bases between. The sample belongs to a study of CD8 T cells in ankylosing spondylitis. Study-wide results and caveats: Relatively scarce in peripheral blood, disease-linked clones were CD8+. A TCR beta motif of 7 to 9 highly homologous variants seemed to mark ankylosing spondylitis blood.

The chain is built from TRBV20-1 and TRBJ2-1; D perhaps matches TRBD2 (5 bases). This TCR was recovered from a male donor with ankylosing spondylitis. Sequenced material: blood, either unsorted or a sorted T cell fraction (not recorded which). CDR3 nucleotides: TGCAGTGCTAGAGAATACGAGGGCCACAATGAGCAGTTCTTC. It translates to CSAREYEGHNEQFF.